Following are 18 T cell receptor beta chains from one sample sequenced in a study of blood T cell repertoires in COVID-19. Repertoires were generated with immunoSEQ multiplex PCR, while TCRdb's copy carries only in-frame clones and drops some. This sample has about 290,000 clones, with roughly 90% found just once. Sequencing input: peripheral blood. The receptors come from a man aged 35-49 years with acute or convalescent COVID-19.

The chain's CDR3 is CATSDPGTGGDTEAFF. The CDR3 DNA follows: TGTGCCACCAGTGATCCCGGGACAGGGGGGGACACTGAAGCTTTCTTT. V gene TRBV24-1 combines with J gene TRBJ1-1, with 11 nucleotides matching TRBD1. J gave up 3 bases and V 3 bases, and 5 bases lay outside the gene matches. This CDR3 is 16 amino acids long. Germline assignment: CDR1 KGHDR and CDR2 SFDVKD.

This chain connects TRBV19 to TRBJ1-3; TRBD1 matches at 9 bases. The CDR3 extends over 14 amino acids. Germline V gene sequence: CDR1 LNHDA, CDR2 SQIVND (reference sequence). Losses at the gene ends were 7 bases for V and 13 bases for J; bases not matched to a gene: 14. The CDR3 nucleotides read TGTGCCAGTACCTCCGGGACAGGGACGGTGAGAATATATTTT. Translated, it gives CASTSGTGTVRIYF.

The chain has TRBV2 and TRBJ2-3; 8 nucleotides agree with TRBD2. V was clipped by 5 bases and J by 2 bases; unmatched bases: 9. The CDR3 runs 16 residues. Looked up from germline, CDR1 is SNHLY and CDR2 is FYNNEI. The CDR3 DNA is TGTGCCAGCAGTTTACGAGCGGGGGCCGACACAGATACGCAGTATTTT. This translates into CASSLRAGADTDTQYF.

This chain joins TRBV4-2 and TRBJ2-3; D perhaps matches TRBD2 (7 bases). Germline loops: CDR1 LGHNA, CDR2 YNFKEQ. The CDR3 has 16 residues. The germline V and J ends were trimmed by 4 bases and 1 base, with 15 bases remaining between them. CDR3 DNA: TGTGCCAGCAGCCCCCTTCTAGGGGGGGGCACAGATACGCAGTATTTT. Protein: CASSPLLGGGTDTQYF.

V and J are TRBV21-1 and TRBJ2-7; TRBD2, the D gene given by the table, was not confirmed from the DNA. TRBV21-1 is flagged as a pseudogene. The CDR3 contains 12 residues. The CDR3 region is CASSQTSYEQYF. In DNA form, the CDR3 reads TGTGCCAGCAGTCAAACTTCCTACGAGCAGTACTTC.

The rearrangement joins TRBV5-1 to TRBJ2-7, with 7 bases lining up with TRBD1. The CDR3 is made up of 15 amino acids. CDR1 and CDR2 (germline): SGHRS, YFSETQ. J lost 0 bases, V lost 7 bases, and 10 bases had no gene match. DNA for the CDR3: TGCGCCAGCCGAGACAGGGCAAGCAGCTCCTACGAGCAGTACTTC. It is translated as CASRDRASSSYEQYF.

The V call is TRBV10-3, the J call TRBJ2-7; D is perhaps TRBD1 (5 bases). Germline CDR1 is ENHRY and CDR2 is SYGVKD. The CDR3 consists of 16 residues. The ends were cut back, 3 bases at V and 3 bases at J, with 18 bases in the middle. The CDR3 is CAISEITGPPGYEQYF. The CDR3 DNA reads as TGTGCCATCAGTGAAATCACAGGTCCCCCAGGCTACGAGCAGTACTTC.

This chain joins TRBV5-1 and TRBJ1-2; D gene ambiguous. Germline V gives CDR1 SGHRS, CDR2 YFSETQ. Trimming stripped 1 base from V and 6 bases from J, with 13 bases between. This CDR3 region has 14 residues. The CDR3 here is CASSLLEDTDGYTF. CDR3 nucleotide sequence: TGCGCCAGCAGCTTGCTGGAGGATACAGATGGCTACACCTTC.

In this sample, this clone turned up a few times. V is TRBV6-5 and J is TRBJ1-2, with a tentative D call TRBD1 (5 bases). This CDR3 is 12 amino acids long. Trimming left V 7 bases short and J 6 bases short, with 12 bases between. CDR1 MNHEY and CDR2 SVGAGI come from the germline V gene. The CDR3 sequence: CASKAPGDGYTF. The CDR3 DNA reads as TGTGCCAGCAAGGCCCCGGGGGATGGCTACACCTTC.

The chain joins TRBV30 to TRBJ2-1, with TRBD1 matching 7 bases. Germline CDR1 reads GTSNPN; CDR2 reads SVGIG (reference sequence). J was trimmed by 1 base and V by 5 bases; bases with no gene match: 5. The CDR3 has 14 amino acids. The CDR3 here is CAWGQGESYNEQFF. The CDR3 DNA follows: TGTGCCTGGGGGCAGGGGGAATCCTACAATGAGCAGTTCTTC.

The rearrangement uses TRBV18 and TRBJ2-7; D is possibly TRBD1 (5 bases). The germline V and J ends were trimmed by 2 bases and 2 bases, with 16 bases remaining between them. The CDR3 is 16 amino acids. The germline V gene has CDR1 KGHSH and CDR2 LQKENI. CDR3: CASSPNPDISTYEQYF. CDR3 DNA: TGTGCCAGCTCACCAAACCCGGACATTTCGACCTACGAGCAGTACTTC.

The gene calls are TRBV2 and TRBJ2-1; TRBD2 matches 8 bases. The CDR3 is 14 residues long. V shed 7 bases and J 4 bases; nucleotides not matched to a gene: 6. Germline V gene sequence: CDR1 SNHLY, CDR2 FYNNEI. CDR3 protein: CASKGGGSYNEQFF. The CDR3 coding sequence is TGTGCCAGCAAAGGCGGGGGGTCTTACAATGAGCAGTTCTTC. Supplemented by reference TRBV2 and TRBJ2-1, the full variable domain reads EPEVTQTPSHQVTQMGQEVILRCVPISNHLYFYWYRQILGQKVEFLVSFYNNEISEKSEIFDDQFSVERPDGSNFTLKIRSTKLEDSAMYFCASKGGGSYNEQFFGPGTRLTVL.

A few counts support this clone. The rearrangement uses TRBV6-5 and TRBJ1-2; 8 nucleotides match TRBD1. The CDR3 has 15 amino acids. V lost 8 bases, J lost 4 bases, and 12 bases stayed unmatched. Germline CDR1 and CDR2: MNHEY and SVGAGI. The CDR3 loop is CASRPQGAVRYGYTF. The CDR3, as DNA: TGTGCCAGCCGACCTCAGGGGGCGGTACGCTATGGCTACACCTTC.

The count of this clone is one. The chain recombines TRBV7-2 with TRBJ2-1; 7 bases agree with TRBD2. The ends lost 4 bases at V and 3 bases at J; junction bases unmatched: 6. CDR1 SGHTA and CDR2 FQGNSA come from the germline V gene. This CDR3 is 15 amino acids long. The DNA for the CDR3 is TGTGCCAGCAGCTCCCGGACTAGATTCTACAATGAGCAGTTCTTC. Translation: CASSSRTRFYNEQFF. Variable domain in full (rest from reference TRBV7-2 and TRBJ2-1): GAGVSQSPSNKVTEKGKDVELRCDPISGHTALYWYRQSLGQGLEFLIYFQGNSAPDKSGLPSDRFSAERTGGSVSTLTIQRTQQEDSAVYLCASSSRTRFYNEQFFGPGTRLTVL.

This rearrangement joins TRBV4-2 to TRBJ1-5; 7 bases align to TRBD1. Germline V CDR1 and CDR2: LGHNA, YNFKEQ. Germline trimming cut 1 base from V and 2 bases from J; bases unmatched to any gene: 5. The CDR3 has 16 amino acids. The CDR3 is CASSQAGQFGNQPQHF. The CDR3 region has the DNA TGTGCCAGCAGCCAAGCGGGACAGTTTGGCAATCAGCCCCAGCATTTT.

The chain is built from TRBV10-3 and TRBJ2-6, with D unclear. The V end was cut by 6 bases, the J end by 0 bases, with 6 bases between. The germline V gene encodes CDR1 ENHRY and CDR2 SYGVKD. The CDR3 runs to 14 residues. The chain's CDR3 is CAIRLDSGANVLTF. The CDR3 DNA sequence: TGTGCCATCAGGCTAGACTCTGGGGCCAACGTCCTGACTTTC.

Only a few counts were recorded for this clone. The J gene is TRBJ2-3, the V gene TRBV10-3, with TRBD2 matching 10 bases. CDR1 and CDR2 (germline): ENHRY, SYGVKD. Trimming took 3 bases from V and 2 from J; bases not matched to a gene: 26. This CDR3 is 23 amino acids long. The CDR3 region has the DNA TGTGCCATCAGTGACATCCGGGGTGAGGCCAGACAAGATAGCGGGGGGTCCACAGATACGCAGTATTTT. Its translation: CAISDIRGEARQDSGGSTDTQYF.

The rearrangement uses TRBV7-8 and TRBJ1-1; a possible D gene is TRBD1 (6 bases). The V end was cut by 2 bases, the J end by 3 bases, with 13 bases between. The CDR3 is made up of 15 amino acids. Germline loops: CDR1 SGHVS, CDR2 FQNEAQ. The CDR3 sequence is CASSLTVAGDTEAFF. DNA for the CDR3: TGTGCCAGCAGCTTAACGGTGGCAGGGGACACTGAAGCTTTCTTT. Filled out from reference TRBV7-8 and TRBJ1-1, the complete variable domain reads GAGVSQSPRYKVAKRGQDVALRCDPISGHVSLFWYQQALGQGPEFLTYFQNEAQLDKSGLPSDRFFAERPEGSVSTLKIQRTQQEDSAVYLCASSLTVAGDTEAFFGQGTRLTVV.